This T cell receptor beta chain was identified during a study of shared clonotypes between healthy human individuals. The overall study: The donor group consisted of a couple of women and three men, aged 18 to 49. Each donor had three CD4 naive, three CD4 memory, two CD8 naive and one CD8 memory plate.

Repertoires were generated with immunoSEQ multiplex PCR, while TCRdb's copy carries only in-frame clones and drops some. The sample contains 950,000 to 1,300,000 clones, about 75% of which appear only once. In this sample, this clone turned up a few times. The CDR3 totals 11 residues. Germline-derived CDR1 and CDR2 are MDHEN and SYDVKM. Trimming took off 3 bases at V and 8 bases at J, with 7 bases between the two ends. The chain links TRBV28 to TRBJ1-2; D not resolved. Sequencing was carried out using memory CD4+ T cells sorted from blood. The subset denotes: CD45RA-negative fraction. The TCR was taken from a man between 18 and 35 years old in good health. The CDR3 here is CASSFPWGYTF. CDR3 DNA sequence: TGTGCCAGCAGTTTCCCGTGGGGCTACACCTTC.